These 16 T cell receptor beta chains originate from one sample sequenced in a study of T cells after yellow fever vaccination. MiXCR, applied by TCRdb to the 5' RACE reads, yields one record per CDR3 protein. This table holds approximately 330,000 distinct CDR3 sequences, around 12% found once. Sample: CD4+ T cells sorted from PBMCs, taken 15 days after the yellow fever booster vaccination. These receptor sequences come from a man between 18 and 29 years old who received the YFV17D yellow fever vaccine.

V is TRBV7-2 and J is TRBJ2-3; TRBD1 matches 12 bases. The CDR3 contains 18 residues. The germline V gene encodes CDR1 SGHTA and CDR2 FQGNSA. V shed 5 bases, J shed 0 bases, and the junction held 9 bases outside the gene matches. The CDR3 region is CASSTGTGGLTSTDTQYF. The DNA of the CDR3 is TGTGCCAGCAGCACCGGGACAGGGGGCTTGACTAGCACAGATACGCAGTATTTT.

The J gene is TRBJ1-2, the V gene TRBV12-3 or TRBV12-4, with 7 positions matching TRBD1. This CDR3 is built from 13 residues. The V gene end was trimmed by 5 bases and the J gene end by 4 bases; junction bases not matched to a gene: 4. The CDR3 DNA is TGTGCCAGCAGTAGGGGACAGCCCTATGGCTACACCTTC. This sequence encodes CASSRGQPYGYTF.

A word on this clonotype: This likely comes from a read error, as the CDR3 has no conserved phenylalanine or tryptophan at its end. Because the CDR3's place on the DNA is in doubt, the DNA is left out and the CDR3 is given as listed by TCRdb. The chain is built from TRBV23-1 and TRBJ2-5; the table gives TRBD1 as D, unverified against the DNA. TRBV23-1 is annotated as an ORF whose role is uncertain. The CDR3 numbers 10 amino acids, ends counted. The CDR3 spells CASSHSRDKG.

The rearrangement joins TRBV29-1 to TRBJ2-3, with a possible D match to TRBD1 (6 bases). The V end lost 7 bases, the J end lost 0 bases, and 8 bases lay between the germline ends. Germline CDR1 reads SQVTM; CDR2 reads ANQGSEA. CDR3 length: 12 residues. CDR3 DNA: TGCAGCGGCGGACAGAGCACAGATACGCAGTATTTT. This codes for CSGGQSTDTQYF.

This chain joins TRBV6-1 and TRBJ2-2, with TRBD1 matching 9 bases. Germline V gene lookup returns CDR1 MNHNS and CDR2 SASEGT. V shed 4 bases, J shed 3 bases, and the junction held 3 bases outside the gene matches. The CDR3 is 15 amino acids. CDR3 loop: CASSGGTGYTGELFF. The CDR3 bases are TGTGCCAGCAGTGGGGGGACAGGGTACACCGGGGAGCTGTTTTTT.

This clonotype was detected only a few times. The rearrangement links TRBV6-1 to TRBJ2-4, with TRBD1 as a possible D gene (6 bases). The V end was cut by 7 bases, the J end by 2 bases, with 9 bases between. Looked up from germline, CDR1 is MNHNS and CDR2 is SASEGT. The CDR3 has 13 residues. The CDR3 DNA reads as TGTGCCAGCATACAGGGCTCCAAAAACATTCAGTACTTC. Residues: CASIQGSKNIQYF.

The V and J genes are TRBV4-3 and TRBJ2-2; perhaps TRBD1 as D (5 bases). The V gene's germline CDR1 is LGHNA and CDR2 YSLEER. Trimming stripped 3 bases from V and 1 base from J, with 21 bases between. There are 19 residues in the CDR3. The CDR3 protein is CASSQYIVRQGLNTGELFF. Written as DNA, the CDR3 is TGCGCCAGCAGCCAGTATATTGTTAGGCAGGGCCTGAACACCGGGGAGCTGTTTTTT.

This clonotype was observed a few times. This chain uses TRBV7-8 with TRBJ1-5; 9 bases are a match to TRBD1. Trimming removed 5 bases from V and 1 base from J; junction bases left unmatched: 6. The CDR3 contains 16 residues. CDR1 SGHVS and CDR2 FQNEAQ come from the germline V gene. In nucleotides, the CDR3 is TGTGCCAGCAGCCCAACAGGGGGCTTAAGCAATCAGCCCCAGCATTTT. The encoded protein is CASSPTGGLSNQPQHF.

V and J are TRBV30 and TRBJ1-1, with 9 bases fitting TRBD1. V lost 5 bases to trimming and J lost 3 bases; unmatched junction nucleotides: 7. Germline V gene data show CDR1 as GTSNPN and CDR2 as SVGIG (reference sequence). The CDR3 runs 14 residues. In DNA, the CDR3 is TGTGCCTGGGGGACCGGGACAGGGTACACTGAAGCTTTCTTT. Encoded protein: CAWGTGTGYTEAFF.

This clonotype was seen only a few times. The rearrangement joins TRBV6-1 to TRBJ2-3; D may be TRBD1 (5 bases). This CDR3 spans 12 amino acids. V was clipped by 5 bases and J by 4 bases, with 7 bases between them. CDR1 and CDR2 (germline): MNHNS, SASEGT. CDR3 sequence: CASSSQADTQYF. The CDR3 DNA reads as TGTGCCAGCAGTTCACAGGCAGATACGCAGTATTTT.

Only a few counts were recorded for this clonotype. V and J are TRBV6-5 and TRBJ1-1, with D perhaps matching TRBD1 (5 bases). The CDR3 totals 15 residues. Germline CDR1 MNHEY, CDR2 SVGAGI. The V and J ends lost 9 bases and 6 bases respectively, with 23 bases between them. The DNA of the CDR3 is TGTGCCAGTAAATTCAGGGACGTCGAAGGCCCTGAAGCTTTCTTT. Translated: CASKFRDVEGPEAFF.

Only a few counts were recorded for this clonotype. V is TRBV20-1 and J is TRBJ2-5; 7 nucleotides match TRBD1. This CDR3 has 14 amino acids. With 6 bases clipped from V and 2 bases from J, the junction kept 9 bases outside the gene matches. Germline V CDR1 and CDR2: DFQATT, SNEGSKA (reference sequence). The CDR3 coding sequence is TGCAGTGCCAACCGGGACAGTCATCAAGAGACCCAGTACTTC. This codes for CSANRDSHQETQYF.

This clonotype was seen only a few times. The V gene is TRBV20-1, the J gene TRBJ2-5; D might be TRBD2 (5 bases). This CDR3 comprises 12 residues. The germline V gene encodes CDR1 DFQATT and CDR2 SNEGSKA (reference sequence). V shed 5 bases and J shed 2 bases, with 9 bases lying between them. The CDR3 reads CSADQRQETQYF. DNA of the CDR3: TGCAGTGCTGACCAGCGGCAAGAGACCCAGTACTTC.

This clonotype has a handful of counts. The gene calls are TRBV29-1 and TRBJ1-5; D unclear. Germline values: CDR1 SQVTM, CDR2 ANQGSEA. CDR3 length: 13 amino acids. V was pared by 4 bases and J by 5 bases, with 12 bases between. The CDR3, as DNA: TGCAGCGTTGGAGGGTTCTCGGATCAGCCCCAGCATTTT. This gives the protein CSVGGFSDQPQHF.

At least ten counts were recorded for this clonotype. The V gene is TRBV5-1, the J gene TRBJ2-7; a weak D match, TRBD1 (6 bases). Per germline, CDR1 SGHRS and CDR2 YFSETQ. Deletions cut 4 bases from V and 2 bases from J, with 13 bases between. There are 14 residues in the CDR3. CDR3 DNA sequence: TGCGCCAGCAGCATTTCCTGGACAGCCTACGAGCAGTACTTC. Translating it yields CASSISWTAYEQYF.

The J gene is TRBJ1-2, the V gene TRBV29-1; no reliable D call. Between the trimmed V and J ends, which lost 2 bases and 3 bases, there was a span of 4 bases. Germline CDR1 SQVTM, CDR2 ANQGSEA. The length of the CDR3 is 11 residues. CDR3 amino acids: CSVESYYGYTF. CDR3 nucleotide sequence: TGCAGCGTTGAATCCTACTATGGCTACACCTTC.